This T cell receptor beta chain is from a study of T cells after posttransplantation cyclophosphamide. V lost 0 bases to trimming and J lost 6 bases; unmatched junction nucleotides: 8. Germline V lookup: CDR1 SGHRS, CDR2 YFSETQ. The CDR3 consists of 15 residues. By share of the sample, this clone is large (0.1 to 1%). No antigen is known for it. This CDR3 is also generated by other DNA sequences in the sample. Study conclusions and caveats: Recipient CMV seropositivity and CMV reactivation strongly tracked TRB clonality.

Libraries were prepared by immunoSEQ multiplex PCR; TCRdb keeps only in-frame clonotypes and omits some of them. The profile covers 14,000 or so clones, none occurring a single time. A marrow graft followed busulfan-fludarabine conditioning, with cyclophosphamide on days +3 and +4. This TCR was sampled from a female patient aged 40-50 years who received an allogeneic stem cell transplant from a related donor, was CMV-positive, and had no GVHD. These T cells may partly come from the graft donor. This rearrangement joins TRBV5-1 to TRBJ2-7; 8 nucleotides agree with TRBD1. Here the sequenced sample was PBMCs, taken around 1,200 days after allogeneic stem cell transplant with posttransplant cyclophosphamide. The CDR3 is CASSLAFGQGGEQYF. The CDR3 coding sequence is TGCGCCAGCAGCTTGGCTTTCGGACAGGGAGGCGAGCAGTACTTC.